The present entry profiles one T cell receptor beta chain with its context. The antigen is unknown. The sample is drawn from a study of shared clonotypes between healthy human individuals. This CDR3 region has 16 residues. Looked up from germline, CDR1 is SGHVS and CDR2 is FQNEAQ. V dropped 5 bases and J dropped 8; count of bases not matched to a gene: 13. General study points: Generally, naive subsets (rather than memory subsets) showed larger estimated richness. Represented diversity (both genetic and exposure-history) was limited by the small number of donors.

Method: immunoSEQ multiplex PCR; TCRdb's copy keeps in-frame clones and lacks some. The table lists nearly 1 million clones, around 80% of them singletons. Adult Caucasians living in Nashville, Tennessee made up all of the donors. This sequence joins TRBV7-8 and TRBJ2-2, with TRBD2 matching over 8 bases. Sample: memory CD4+ T cells sorted from blood. The subset was: CD45RA-negative fraction. This clonotype originated in a man aged 18 to 29 in good health. The CDR3 nucleotides are TGTGCCAGCAGCCCTGGAGGCCTAGCGGGCAGGGGGGAGCTGTTTTTT. Translation gives CASSPGGLAGRGELFF.